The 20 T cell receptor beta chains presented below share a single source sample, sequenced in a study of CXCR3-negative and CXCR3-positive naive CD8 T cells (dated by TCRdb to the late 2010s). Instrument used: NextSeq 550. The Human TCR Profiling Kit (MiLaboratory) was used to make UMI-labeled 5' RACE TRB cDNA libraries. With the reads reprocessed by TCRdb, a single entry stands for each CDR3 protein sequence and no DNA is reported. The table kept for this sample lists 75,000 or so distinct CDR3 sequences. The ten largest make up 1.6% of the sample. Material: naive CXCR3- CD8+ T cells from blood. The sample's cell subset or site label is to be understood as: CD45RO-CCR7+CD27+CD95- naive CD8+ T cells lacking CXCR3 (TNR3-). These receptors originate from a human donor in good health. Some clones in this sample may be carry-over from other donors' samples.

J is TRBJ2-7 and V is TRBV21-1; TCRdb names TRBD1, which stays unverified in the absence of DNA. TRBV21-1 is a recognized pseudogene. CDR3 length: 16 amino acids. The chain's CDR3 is CASSHVQGKLPYEQYF.

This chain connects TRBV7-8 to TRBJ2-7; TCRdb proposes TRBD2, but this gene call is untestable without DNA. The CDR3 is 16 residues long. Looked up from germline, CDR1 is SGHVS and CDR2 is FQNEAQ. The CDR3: CASSSGLAGELIEQYF.

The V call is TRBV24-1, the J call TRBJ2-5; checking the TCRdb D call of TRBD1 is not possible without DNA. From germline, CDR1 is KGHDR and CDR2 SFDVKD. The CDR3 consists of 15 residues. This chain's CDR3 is CATSDPTDIKETQYF.

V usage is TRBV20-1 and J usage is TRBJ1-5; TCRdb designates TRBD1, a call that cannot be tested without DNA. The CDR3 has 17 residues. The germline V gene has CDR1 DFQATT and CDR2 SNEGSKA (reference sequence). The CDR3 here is CSARSLGADRDNQPQHF.

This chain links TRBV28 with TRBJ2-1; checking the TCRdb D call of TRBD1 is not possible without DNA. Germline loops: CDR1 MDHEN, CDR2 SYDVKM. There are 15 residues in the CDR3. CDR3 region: CASSSRDRAYNEQFF.

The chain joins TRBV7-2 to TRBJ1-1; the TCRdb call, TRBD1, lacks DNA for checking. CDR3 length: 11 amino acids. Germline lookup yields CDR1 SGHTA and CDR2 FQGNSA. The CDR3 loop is CASSLGGRAFF.

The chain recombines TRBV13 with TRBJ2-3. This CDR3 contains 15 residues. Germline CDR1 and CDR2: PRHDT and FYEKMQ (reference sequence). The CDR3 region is CASSLPMGFTDTQYF.

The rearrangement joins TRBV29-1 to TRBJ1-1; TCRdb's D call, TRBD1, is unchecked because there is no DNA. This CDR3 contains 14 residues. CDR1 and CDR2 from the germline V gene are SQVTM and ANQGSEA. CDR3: CSGQPGQGESEAFF.

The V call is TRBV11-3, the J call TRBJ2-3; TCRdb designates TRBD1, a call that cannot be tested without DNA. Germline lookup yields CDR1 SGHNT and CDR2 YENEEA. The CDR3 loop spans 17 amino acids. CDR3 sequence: CASSLEDRGRRTDTQYF.

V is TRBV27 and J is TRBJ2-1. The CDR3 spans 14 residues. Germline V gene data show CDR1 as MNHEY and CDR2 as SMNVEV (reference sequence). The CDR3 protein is CTSSLSTKSNEQFF.

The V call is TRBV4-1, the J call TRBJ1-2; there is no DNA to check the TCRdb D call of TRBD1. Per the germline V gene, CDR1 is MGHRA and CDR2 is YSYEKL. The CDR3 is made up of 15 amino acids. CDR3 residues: CASSQIQGVGDGYTF.

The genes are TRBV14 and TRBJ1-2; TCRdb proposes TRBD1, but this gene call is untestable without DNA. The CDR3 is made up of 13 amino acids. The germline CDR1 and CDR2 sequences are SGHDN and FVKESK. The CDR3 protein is CASSLGTYYGYTF.

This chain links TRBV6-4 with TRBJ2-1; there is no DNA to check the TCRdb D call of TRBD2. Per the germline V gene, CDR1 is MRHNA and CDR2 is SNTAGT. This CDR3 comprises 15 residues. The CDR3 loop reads CASSATSGAYNEQFF.

This CDR3 is CASSIRDTVYYGYTF. This chain uses TRBV5-1 with TRBJ1-2; TCRdb picks TRBD1, but there is no DNA to check that call. CDR1 is SGHRS, CDR2 YFSETQ, per germline. The CDR3 covers 15 residues.

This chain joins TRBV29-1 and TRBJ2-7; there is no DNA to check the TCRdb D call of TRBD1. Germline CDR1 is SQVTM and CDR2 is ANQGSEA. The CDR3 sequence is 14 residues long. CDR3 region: CSATGGARKLEQYF.

The CDR3: CASRDRGHNSPLHF. The rearrangement uses TRBV21-1 and TRBJ1-6; TCRdb lists TRBD1, though no DNA is available to test this call. TRBV21-1 is described as a pseudogene. This CDR3 has 14 amino acids.

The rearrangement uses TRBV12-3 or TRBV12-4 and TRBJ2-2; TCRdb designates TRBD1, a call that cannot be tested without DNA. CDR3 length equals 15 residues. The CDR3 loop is CASSLVRVGTGELFF.

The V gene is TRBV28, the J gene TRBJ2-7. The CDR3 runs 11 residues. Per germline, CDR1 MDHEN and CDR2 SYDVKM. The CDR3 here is CASSFKYEQYF.

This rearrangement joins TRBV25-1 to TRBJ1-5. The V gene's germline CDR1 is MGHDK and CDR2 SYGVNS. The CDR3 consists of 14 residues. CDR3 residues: CASSEWGAGQPQHF.

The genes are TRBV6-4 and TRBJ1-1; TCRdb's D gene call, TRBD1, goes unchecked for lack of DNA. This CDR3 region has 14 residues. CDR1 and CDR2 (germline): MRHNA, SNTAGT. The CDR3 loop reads CASSPTDGRTEAFF.